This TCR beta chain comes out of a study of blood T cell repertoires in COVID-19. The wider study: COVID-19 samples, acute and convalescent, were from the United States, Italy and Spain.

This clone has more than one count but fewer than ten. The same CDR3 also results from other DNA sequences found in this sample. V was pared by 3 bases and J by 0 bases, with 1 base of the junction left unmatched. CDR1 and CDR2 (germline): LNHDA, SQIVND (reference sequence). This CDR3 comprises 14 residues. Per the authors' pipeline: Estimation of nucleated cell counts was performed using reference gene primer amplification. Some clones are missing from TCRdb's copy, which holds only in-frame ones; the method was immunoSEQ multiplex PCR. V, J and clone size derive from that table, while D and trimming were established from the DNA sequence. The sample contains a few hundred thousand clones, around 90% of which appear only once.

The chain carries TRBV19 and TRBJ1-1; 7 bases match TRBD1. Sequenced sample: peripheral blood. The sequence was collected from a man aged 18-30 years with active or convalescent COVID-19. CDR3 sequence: CASSIGTVNTEAFF. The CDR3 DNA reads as TGTGCCAGTAGTATCGGGACAGTGAACACTGAAGCTTTCTTT.